The present TCR beta chain was sequenced within a study of blood T cell repertoires in COVID-19. Overall study context: The samples span acute and convalescent COVID-19 from the United States, Italy and Spain. T cells, B-cell-depleted T cells, or PBMCs provided the cDNA or gDNA that served as material.

By sample share, this clone is medium-sized. Under the authors' procedure: For nucleated cells, counts were estimated from reference gene primer amplification. Sequencing was performed with immunoSEQ multiplex PCR; in TCRdb, only in-frame clones are kept and a portion is missing. That table supplies the V and J calls and clone size; D and trimming were determined from the DNA. The data show approximately 69,000 clones, roughly 82% seen once. Material for sequencing was peripheral blood. This receptor was obtained from a woman in her sixties with acute or convalescent COVID-19.

CDR3 sequence reads: CASSESVPYEQYF. CDR3 DNA: TGTGCCAGCAGTGAATCCGTCCCCTACGAGCAGTACTTC. This chain links TRBV2 with TRBJ2-7; D gene ambiguous. The CDR3 is made up of 13 amino acids. V lost 2 bases to trimming and J lost 2 bases, with 7 bases between them. Germline V gives CDR1 SNHLY, CDR2 FYNNEI.